Shown below are 28 T cell receptor beta chains from a single sample sequenced in a study of blood T cell repertoires in COVID-19. Clones were read by immunoSEQ multiplex PCR, and TCRdb kept only the in-frame ones, dropping some. The sample shows 250,000 or so clones, roughly four fifths of them seen only once. Input material: PBMCs or T cells enriched from blood (not recorded which). These receptor sequences come from a man aged 55 to 70 who had recovered from COVID-19.

V is TRBV25-1 and J is TRBJ2-5, with 9 bases lining up with TRBD1. CDR3 size: 13 residues. V lost 7 bases, J lost 5 bases, and 5 bases stayed unmatched. The germline gives CDR1 MGHDK, CDR2 SYGVNS. CDR3 DNA: TGTGCCAGCAAACAGGGGGCTGTGGAGACCCAGTACTTC. It encodes CASKQGAVETQYF.

The genes are TRBV7-8 and TRBJ2-3; 12 bases fit TRBD2. There are 20 residues in the CDR3. V shed 1 base and J 5 bases; nucleotides not matched to a gene: 16. CDR1 SGHVS and CDR2 FQNEAQ come from the germline V gene. CDR3 residues: CASSLVRIRKLLAGGDTQYF. The CDR3 nucleotides read TGTGCCAGCAGCTTAGTTAGAATACGAAAGCTACTAGCGGGGGGAGATACGCAGTATTTT.

This clone has only a few counts. The V gene is TRBV7-9, the J gene TRBJ1-4, with D unclear. Trimming left V 5 bases short and J 3 bases short, with 16 bases between. Per germline, CDR1 SEHNR and CDR2 FQNEAQ (reference sequence). CDR3 length equals 16 residues. The CDR3 region is CASSTTRVASNEKLFF. DNA for the CDR3: TGTGCCAGCAGCACAACCCGGGTCGCGTCTAATGAAAAACTGTTTTTT.

The V and J genes are TRBV3-1 (or the pseudogene TRBV3-2) and TRBJ2-1; tentatively, D is TRBD2 (5 bases). The germline gives CDR1 LGHDT, CDR2 YNNKEL (reference sequence). CDR3 size: 14 residues. V was shortened by 1 base and J by 1 base, with 5 bases between the two germline ends. The CDR3 sequence is CASSQGTSYNEQFF. The CDR3 DNA reads as TGTGCCAGCAGCCAAGGGACTTCCTACAATGAGCAGTTCTTC.

The chain carries TRBV9 and TRBJ1-6; 9 bases agree with TRBD1. Germline CDR1 SGDLS, CDR2 YYNGEE. The CDR3 has 18 residues. The junction had 11 bases not matched to a gene; V was cut back by 0 bases and J by 7 bases. CDR3 in DNA: TGTGCCAGCAGCGTAGGTGGGACAGGGTCCCCTTGGAATTCACCCCTCCACTTT. This sequence encodes CASSVGGTGSPWNSPLHF.

This chain joins TRBV11-3 and TRBJ2-3; 9 bases map to TRBD1. The CDR3 extends over 18 amino acids. V shed 0 bases and J 1 base; nucleotides not matched to a gene: 8. Germline CDR1 is SGHNT and CDR2 is YENEEA. As DNA, the CDR3 is TGTGCCAGCAGCTTAGATCTGACAGGGGGGTTTGGCACAGATACGCAGTATTTT. Protein: CASSLDLTGGFGTDTQYF. Filled out from reference TRBV11-3 and TRBJ2-3, the complete variable domain reads EAGVVQSPRYKIIEKKQPVAFWCNPISGHNTLYWYLQNLGQGPELLIRYENEEAVDDSQLPKDRFSAERLKGVDSTLKIQPAELGDSAVYLCASSLDLTGGFGTDTQYFGPGTRLTVL.

The gene calls are TRBV30 and TRBJ1-1; 7 nucleotides agree with TRBD1. This CDR3 spans 13 amino acids. Germline CDR1 is GTSNPN and CDR2 is SVGIG (reference sequence). Trimming removed 1 base from V and 10 bases from J; junction bases left unmatched: 9. The CDR3 region has the DNA TGTGCCTGGAGTGCGGTTGGGACAGTTGGAGCTTTCTTT. Translation gives CAWSAVGTVGAFF.

V is TRBV7-9 and J is TRBJ1-1; D gene uncertain. Germline CDR1 SEHNR, CDR2 FQNEAQ (reference sequence). Trimming took off 1 base at V and 0 bases at J, with 9 bases between the two ends. This CDR3 has 15 amino acids. CDR3 region: CASSLEPGLNTEAFF. Here the CDR3 DNA reads TGTGCCAGCAGCTTAGAGCCAGGATTGAACACTGAAGCTTTCTTT. The full variable domain, its missing parts supplied by reference TRBV7-9 and TRBJ1-1, is DTGVSQNPRHKITKRGQNVTFRCDPISEHNRLYWYRQTLGQGPEFLTYFQNEAQLEKSRLLSDRFSAERPKGSFSTLEIQRTEQGDSAMYLCASSLEPGLNTEAFFGQGTRLTVV.

The chain has TRBV7-8 and TRBJ1-1; D uncertain. The CDR3 has 15 residues. Germline loops: CDR1 SGHVS, CDR2 FQNEAQ. Trimming took 5 bases from V and 4 from J, leaving 17 bases between them. CDR3 sequence (DNA): TGTGCCAGCAGCCCCCGGCGGGGAACGGTCACTGAAGCTTTCTTT. Translation gives CASSPRRGTVTEAFF.

The chain joins TRBV13 to TRBJ1-3; D is possibly TRBD1 (6 bases). Per germline, CDR1 PRHDT and CDR2 FYEKMQ (reference sequence). The V and J ends lost 1 base and 2 bases respectively, with 12 bases between them. The CDR3 runs 16 residues. The CDR3 loop reads CASSLVQGQTGNTIYF. The CDR3 nucleotides are TGTGCCAGCAGCTTAGTACAGGGCCAAACTGGAAACACCATATATTTT.

This clone occurred a few times. The chain is built from TRBV4-3 and TRBJ1-2, with 8 positions matching TRBD1. CDR1 is LGHNA, CDR2 YSLEER, per germline. The CDR3 contains 16 residues. Trimming took 0 bases from V and 8 from J; bases not matched to a gene: 11. This chain's CDR3 is CASSQDRTGLRRGYTF. In nucleotides, the CDR3 is TGCGCCAGCAGCCAAGATCGGACAGGGCTACGGCGGGGCTACACCTTC.

This clone was seen only once. The V and J genes are TRBV7-2 and TRBJ1-3, with D possibly being TRBD1 (5 bases). Looked up from germline, CDR1 is SGHTA and CDR2 is FQGNSA. Trimming removed 5 bases at V and 0 bases at J, with 14 bases between. The CDR3 runs 16 residues. CDR3 in amino acids: CASSQMTVGSGNTIYF. The CDR3 coding sequence is TGTGCCAGCAGCCAGATGACAGTCGGCTCTGGAAACACCATATATTTT.

The chain carries TRBV27 and TRBJ1-5; 9 positions match TRBD1. This CDR3 is built from 15 residues. The V gene end was trimmed by 3 bases and the J gene end by 3 bases; junction bases not matched to a gene: 3. CDR1 is MNHEY, CDR2 SMNVEV, per germline (reference sequence). In DNA form, the CDR3 reads TGTGCCAGCAGTTTCACAGGGGGCATCAATCAGCCCCAGCATTTT. Its translation is CASSFTGGINQPQHF.

The chain has TRBV7-2 and TRBJ1-6; D is perhaps TRBD1 (6 bases). V lost 5 bases and J lost 10, with 12 bases in between. The germline gives CDR1 SGHTA, CDR2 FQGNSA. This CDR3 has 13 amino acids. The CDR3 is CASSLYRDSPLHF. The CDR3 coding sequence is TGTGCCAGCAGCCTTTACAGGGACTCACCCCTCCACTTT.

The gene calls are TRBV30 and TRBJ1-1; D possibly corresponds to TRBD1 (5 bases). This CDR3 comprises 14 residues. Trimming took off 2 bases at V and 5 bases at J, with 15 bases between the two ends. CDR1 GTSNPN and CDR2 SVGIG come from the germline V gene (reference sequence). CDR3 loop: CAWSRWQGETEAFF. CDR3 coding DNA: TGTGCCTGGAGTCGGTGGCAGGGCGAAACTGAAGCTTTCTTT.

The chain employs TRBV25-1 and TRBJ2-5, with a weak D call TRBD2 (6 bases). Looked up from germline, CDR1 is MGHDK and CDR2 is SYGVNS. The CDR3 loop spans 15 amino acids. The V and J ends lost 3 bases and 7 bases respectively, with 18 bases between them. The CDR3 bases are TGTGCCAGCAGTGATTTCAGCAGGGAGGTTATGACCCAGTACTTC. This sequence encodes CASSDFSREVMTQYF.

This clone was seen once. The chain carries TRBV19 and TRBJ2-1, with D tentatively TRBD1 (6 bases). V shed 4 bases and J shed 4 bases, with 17 bases lying between them. CDR1 is LNHDA, CDR2 SQIVND, per germline (reference sequence). The CDR3 length is 16 residues. CDR3 DNA: TGTGCCAGTAGTACTGGGGGCCGATCCTTTTACAATGAGCAGTTCTTC. Translated, it gives CASSTGGRSFYNEQFF.

This chain connects TRBV12-3 or TRBV12-4 to TRBJ2-3, with a weak D call TRBD1 (5 bases). The V and J ends lost 2 bases and 9 bases respectively, with 12 bases between them. The CDR3 totals 13 residues. CDR3 DNA sequence: TGTGCCAGCAGTTTAAAGGGTCAGGGAACGCAGTATTTT. This sequence encodes CASSLKGQGTQYF.

A single count supports this clone. This sequence joins TRBV11-2 and TRBJ1-2; 9 nucleotides agree with TRBD1. V lost 5 bases to trimming and J lost 4 bases; unmatched junction nucleotides: 5. The germline CDR1 and CDR2 sequences are SGHAT and FQNNGV. The CDR3 is made up of 14 amino acids. CDR3 coding DNA: TGTGCCAGCAGCGAAAGACAGGGGGGCTATGGCTACACCTTC. It encodes CASSERQGGYGYTF.

The J gene is TRBJ2-1, the V gene TRBV27, with TRBD1 matching over 8 bases. Looked up from germline, CDR1 is MNHEY and CDR2 is SMNVEV (reference sequence). V was pared by 5 bases and J by 3 bases, with 6 bases of the junction left unmatched. CDR3 size: 15 residues. The CDR3 protein is CASSIPGQGYNEQFF. The CDR3 DNA follows: TGTGCCAGCAGTATCCCCGGACAGGGCTACAATGAGCAGTTCTTC.

The chain combines TRBV29-1 with TRBJ2-6, with a possible D match to TRBD1 (5 bases). V was shortened by 6 bases and J by 4 bases, with 7 bases between the two germline ends. The CDR3 sequence is 12 residues long. Looked up from germline, CDR1 is SQVTM and CDR2 is ANQGSEA. CDR3 in DNA: TGCAGCGTCAGGGTCGGGGCCAACGTCCTGACTTTC. This codes for CSVRVGANVLTF.

The chain uses TRBV19 and TRBJ2-7; tentatively, D is TRBD2 (5 bases). Germline CDR1 reads LNHDA; CDR2 reads SQIVND (reference sequence). The V end was cut by 3 bases, the J end by 2 bases, with 11 bases between. This CDR3 has 14 amino acids. The CDR3 DNA sequence: TGTGCCAGTAGTATCCGAGGGATCCCCTACGAGCAGTACTTC. Protein: CASSIRGIPYEQYF.

The chain combines TRBV27 with TRBJ1-2, with 9 bases identical to TRBD1. The V segment lost 5 bases and the J segment 1 base; nucleotides outside the gene matches: 2. The CDR3 loop spans 14 amino acids. The germline gives CDR1 MNHEY, CDR2 SMNVEV (reference sequence). The CDR3 region has the DNA TGTGCCAGCAGTACGGGACAGGGTAACTATGGCTACACCTTC. Amino acid sequence: CASSTGQGNYGYTF.

The chain employs TRBV19 and TRBJ1-6; no reliable D call. CDR3 length equals 13 residues. Trimming shortened V by 8 bases and J by 4 bases, and 9 bases separated the two germline ends. Germline CDR1 and CDR2: LNHDA and SQIVND (reference sequence). For the CDR3, the DNA is TGTGCCAGTTCTGCGGGGTATAATTCACCCCTCCACTTT. Translation gives CASSAGYNSPLHF.

The J gene is TRBJ1-5, the V gene TRBV24-1, with D possibly matching TRBD1 (5 bases). The V gene's germline CDR1 is KGHDR and CDR2 SFDVKD. The CDR3 totals 15 residues. V lost 9 bases and J lost 2, with 16 bases in between. CDR3: CATWRGGEGNQPQHF. CDR3 nucleotide sequence: TGTGCCACCTGGAGGGGAGGGGAAGGCAATCAGCCCCAGCATTTT.

The chain's CDR3 is CASSLQYNSPLHF. Here the CDR3 DNA reads TGTGCCAGCAGTTTACAGTATAATTCACCCCTCCACTTT. The rearrangement links TRBV27 to TRBJ1-6; D gene ambiguous. Germline lookup yields CDR1 MNHEY and CDR2 SMNVEV (reference sequence). The CDR3 contains 13 residues. The V end lost 2 bases, the J end lost 4 bases, and 3 bases lay between the germline ends.

The chain joins TRBV29-1 to TRBJ2-5; D perhaps matches TRBD2 (6 bases). Looked up from germline, CDR1 is SQVTM and CDR2 is ANQGSEA. Between the trimmed V and J ends, which lost 5 bases and 5 bases, there was a span of 15 bases. The CDR3 has 13 amino acids. The chain's CDR3 is CSVSTIGRETQYF. The CDR3 coding sequence is TGCAGCGTTTCCACAATTGGGAGGGAGACCCAGTACTTC.

The gene calls are TRBV9 and TRBJ1-3; D ambiguous. The V gene lost 2 bases and the J gene lost 3 bases, with 12 bases spanning the gap. The V gene's germline CDR1 is SGDLS and CDR2 YYNGEE. The CDR3 consists of 15 residues. CDR3 DNA sequence: TGTGCCAGCAGCGTTGGCGGGCTTGGTGGAAACACCATATATTTT. Its protein product is CASSVGGLGGNTIYF.